This TCR beta chain came from a study of cytomegalovirus exposure and HLA in healthy donors. Findings and caveats of the study: TCR beta V- and J-gene trimming, according to a later analysis, was linked to a missense DCLRE1C variant. It was reported that the classifier diagnosed cytomegalovirus status with high specificity and sensitivity in both the original and validation cohorts. Follow-up analysis found HLA locus-dependent TCR association rates, highest for DRB1 and lowest for HLA-C.

In the case of this clone: The antigen remains unidentified.

The PCR ran on 60 Vbeta and 13 Jbeta primers. Produced via immunoSEQ multiplex PCR; TCRdb's table is partial and in-frame only. Its clone listing holds more than 95,000 clones. This CDR3 has 13 amino acids. Germline CDR1 reads MNHEY; CDR2 reads SMNVEV (reference sequence). Trimming removed 4 bases at V and 6 bases at J, with 9 bases between. The sequence was obtained from a man younger than 45 in good health and CMV-seronegative. Specimen: PBMCs. The chain recombines TRBV27 with TRBJ2-2, with D maybe TRBD1 (6 bases). This chain's CDR3 is CASSYRAAGELFF. The DNA of the CDR3 is TGTGCCAGCAGTTACAGGGCCGCCGGGGAGCTGTTTTTT.